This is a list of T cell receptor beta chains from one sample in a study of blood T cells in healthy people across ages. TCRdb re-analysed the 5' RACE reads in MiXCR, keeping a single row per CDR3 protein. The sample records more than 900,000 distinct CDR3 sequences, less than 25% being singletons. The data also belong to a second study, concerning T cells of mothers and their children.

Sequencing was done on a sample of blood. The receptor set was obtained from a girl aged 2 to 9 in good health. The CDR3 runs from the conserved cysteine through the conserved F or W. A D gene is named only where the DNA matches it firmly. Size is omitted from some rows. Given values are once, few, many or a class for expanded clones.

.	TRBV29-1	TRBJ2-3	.	TGCAGCTCCCGAGGTCGGGGGACAGATACGCAGTATTTT	CSSRGRGTDTQYF
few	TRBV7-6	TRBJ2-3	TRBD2	TGTGCCAGCTCCCTCTCCCTAACCGGGACTAGCGGAGATACGCAGTATTTT	CASSLSLTGTSGDTQYF
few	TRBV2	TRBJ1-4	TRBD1	TGTGCCAGCAGCGGACAGGGCAGAAGAACTAATGAAAAACTGTTTTTT	CASSGQGRRTNEKLFF
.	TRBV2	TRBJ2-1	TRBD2	TGTGCCAGCAGTGAAGGGGGACTAGCGGGGGTCCCTTTC	CASSEGGLAGVPF
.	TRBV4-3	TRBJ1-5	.	TGCGCCGGCAGCCTCGATACGTTGGGACTGCCTCAGCCCCAGCATTTT	CAGSLDTLGLPQPQHF
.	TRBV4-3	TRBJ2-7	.	TGCGCCAGCAGCTCAAGGCATGGATCCTACGAGCAGTACTTC	CASSSRHGSYEQYF
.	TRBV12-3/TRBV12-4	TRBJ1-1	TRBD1	TGTGCCAGCAGTGGATACAGGGGCGAAGCTTTCTTT	CASSGYRGEAFF
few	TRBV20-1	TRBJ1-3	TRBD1	TGCAGTGCTAGGAATGACAGGGCCGGAAACACCATATATTTT	CSARNDRAGNTIYF
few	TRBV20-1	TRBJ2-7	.	TGCAGTGCTGCGGGCCCTGGGGGCTACGAGCAGTACTTC	CSAAGPGGYEQYF
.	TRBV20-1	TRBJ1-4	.	TGCAGTGCCCAAGGTGGGGGAGAGGAAAAACTGTTTTTT	CSAQGGGEEKLFF
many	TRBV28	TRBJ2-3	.	TGTGCCAGCAGTTCTGCCGGCGGCACAGATACGCAGTATTTT	CASSSAGGTDTQYF
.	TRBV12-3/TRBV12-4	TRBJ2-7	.	TGTGCCAGCAGTTCAACCTACAACTCGGACCGACTCTACGAGCAGTACTTC	CASSSTYNSDRLYEQYF
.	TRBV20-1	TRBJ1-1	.	TGCAGTGCTACTGAAATTGAAGCTTTCTTT	CSATEIEAFF
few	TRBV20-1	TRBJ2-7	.	TGCAGTGCTAGAGTTTCTTACGAGCCGTACTTC	CSARVSYEPYF
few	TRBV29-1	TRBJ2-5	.	TGCAGCGGCGAGGGGCCGGAGACCCAGTACTTC	CSGEGPETQYF
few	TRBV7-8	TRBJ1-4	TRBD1	TGTGCCAGCAGCTCCCCGGGACAGACTAATGAAAAACTGTTTTTT	CASSSPGQTNEKLFF
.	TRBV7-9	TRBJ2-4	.	TGTGCCAGCAGCTTAGTGGCAGAAAACATTCAGTACTTC	CASSLVAENIQYF
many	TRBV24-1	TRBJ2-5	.	TGTGCCACCAGTGATTTCCCTAGCGTAAAAGAGACCCAGTACTTC	CATSDFPSVKETQYF
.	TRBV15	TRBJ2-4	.	TGTGCCACCAGCGGGGACGGGGGACGGCAAAACATTCAGTACTTC	CATSGDGGRQNIQYF
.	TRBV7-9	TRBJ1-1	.	TGTGCCAGCAGCTTAATATCCGGCACTGAAGCTTTCTTT	CASSLISGTEAFF
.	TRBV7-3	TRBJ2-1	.	TGTGCCAGCAGCTTCTACGGGGGGCCCTACAATGAGCAGTTCTTC	CASSFYGGPYNEQFF
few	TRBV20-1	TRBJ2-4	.	TGCAGTGCGAGGACAGCGGGGCAAAACATTCAGTACTTC	CSARTAGQNIQYF
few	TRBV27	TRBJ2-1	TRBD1	TGTGCCAGCACCGGGGACAGGGAGGGCCTTGGTCCTGAGCAGTTCTTC	CASTGDREGLGPEQFF
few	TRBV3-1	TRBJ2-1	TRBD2	TGTGCCAGCAGCCCCAGGTGGGGACTAGCGGGAGACGAGCAGTTCTTC	CASSPRWGLAGDEQFF
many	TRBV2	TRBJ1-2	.	TGTGCCAGCAGTCCAGCTAACTATGGCTACACCTTC	CASSPANYGYTF
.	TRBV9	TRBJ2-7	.	TGTGCCAGCAGCGTGCGTCCCATGGGGTCCGAGCAGTACTTC	CASSVRPMGSEQYF
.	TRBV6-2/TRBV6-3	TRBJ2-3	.	TGTGCCAGCAGTTACAGTGGAGGTGGATCAGATACGCAGTATTTT	CASSYSGGGSDTQYF